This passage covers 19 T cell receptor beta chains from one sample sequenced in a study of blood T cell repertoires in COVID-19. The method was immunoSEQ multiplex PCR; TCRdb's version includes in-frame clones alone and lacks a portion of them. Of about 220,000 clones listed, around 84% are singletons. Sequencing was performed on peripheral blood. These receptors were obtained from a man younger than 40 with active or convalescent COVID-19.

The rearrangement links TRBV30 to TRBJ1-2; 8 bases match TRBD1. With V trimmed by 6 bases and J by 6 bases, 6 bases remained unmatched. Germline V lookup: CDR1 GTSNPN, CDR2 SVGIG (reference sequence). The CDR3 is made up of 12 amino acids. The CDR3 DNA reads TGTGCCTGCGAAGGACAGGGCCATGGCTACACCTTC. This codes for CACEGQGHGYTF.

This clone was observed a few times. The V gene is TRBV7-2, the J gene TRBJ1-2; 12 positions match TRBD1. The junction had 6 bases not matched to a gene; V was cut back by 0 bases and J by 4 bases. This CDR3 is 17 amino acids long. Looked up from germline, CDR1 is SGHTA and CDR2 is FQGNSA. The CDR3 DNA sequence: TGTGCCAGCAGCTTAGCCGGGACAGGGGGCCAGGGCTATGGCTACACCTTC. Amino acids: CASSLAGTGGQGYGYTF. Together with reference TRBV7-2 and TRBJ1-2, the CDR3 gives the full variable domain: GAGVSQSPSNKVTEKGKDVELRCDPISGHTALYWYRQSLGQGLEFLIYFQGNSAPDKSGLPSDRFSAERTGGSVSTLTIQRTQQEDSAVYLCASSLAGTGGQGYGYTFGSGTRLTVV.

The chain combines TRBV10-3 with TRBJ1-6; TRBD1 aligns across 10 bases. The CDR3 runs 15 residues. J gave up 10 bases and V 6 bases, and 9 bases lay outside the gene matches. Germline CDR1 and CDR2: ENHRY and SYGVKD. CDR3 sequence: CAISEDRGIQSPLHF. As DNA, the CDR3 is TGTGCCATCAGCGAGGACAGGGGGATACAATCACCCCTCCACTTT.

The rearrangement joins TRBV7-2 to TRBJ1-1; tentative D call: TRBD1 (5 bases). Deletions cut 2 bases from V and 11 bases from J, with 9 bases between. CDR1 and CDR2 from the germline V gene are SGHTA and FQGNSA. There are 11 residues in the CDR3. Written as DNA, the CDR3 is TGTGCCAGCAGCTTAACAGGATCTGCTTTCTTT. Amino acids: CASSLTGSAFF.

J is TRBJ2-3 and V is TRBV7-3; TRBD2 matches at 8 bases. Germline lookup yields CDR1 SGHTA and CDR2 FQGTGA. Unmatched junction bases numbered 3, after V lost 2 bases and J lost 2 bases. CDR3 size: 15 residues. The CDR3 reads CASSLAGGPTDTQYF. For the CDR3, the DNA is TGTGCCAGCAGCTTAGCGGGAGGACCCACAGATACGCAGTATTTT.

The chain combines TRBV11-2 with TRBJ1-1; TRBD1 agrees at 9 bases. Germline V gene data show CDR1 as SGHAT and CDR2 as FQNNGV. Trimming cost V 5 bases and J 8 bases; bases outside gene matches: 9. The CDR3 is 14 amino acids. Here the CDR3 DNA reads TGTGCCAGCAGCGCCACGACAGGGGGTAACGAAGCTTTCTTT. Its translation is CASSATTGGNEAFF.

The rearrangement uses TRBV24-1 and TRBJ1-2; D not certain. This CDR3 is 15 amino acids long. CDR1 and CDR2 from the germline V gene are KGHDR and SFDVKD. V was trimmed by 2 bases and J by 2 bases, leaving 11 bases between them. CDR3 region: CATSDSRPPNYGYTF. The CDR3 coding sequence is TGTGCCACCAGTGATTCTAGGCCTCCAAACTATGGCTACACCTTC.

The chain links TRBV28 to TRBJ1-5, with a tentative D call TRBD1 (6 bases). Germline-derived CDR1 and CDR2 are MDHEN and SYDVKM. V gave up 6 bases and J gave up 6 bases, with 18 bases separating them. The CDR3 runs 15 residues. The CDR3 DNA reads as TGTGCCAGCAGACTTACGGGGGGCACCGGTCAGCCCCAGCATTTT. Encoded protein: CASRLTGGTGQPQHF.

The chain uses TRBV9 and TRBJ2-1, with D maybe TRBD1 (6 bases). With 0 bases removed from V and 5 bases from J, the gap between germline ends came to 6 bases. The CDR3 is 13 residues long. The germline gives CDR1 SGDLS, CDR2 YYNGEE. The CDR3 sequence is CASSVAGDNEQFF. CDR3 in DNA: TGTGCCAGCAGCGTAGCAGGGGACAATGAGCAGTTCTTC.

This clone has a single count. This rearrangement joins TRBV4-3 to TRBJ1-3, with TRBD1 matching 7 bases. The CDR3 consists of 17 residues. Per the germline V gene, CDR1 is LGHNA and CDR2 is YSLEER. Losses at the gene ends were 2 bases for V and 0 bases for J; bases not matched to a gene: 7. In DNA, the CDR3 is TGCGCCAGCAGCCAACCCGGACAGGTCCTCTCTGGAAACACCATATATTTT. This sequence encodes CASSQPGQVLSGNTIYF.

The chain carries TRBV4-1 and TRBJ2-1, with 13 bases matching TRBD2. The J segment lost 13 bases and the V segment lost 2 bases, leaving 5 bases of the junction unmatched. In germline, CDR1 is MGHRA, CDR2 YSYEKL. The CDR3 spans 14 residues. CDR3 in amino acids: CASSQTSGGAFQFF. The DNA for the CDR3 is TGCGCCAGCAGCCAAACTAGCGGGGGGGCCTTTCAGTTCTTC.

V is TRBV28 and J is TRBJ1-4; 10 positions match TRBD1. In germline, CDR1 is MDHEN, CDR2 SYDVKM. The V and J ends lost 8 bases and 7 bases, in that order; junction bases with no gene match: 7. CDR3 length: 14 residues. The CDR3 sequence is CASYGRDRGEKLFF. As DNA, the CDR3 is TGTGCCAGCTACGGCCGGGACAGGGGTGAAAAACTGTTTTTT.

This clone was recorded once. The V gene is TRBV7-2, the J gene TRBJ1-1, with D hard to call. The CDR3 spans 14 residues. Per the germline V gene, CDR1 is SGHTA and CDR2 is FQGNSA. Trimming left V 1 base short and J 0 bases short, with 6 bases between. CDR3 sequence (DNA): TGTGCCAGCAGCTTAGGCGGTGTGAACACTGAAGCTTTCTTT. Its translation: CASSLGGVNTEAFF.

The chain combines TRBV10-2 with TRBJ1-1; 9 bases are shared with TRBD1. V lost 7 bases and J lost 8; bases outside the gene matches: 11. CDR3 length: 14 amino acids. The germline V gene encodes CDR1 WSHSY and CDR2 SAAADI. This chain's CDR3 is CASTEQGARVEAFF. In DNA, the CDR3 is TGCGCCAGCACCGAACAGGGGGCGAGGGTGGAAGCTTTCTTT.

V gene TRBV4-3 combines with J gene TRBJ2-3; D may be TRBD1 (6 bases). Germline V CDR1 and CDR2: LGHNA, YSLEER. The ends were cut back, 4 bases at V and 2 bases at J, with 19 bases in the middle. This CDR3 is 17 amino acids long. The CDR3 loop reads CASSLEYQQGTTDTQYF. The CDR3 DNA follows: TGCGCCAGCAGCCTTGAATACCAACAGGGTACCACAGATACGCAGTATTTT.

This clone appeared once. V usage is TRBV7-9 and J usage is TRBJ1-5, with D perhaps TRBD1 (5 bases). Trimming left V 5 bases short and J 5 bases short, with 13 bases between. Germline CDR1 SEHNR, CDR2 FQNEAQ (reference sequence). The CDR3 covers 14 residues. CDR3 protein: CASSPQGLDQPQHF. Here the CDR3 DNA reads TGTGCCAGCAGCCCGCAGGGACTCGATCAGCCCCAGCATTTT.

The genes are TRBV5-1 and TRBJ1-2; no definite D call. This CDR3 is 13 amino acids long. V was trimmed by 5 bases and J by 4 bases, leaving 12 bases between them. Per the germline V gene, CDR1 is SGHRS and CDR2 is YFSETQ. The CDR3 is CASRGDDLYGYTF. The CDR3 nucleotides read TGCGCCAGCAGGGGCGACGACCTCTATGGCTACACCTTC.

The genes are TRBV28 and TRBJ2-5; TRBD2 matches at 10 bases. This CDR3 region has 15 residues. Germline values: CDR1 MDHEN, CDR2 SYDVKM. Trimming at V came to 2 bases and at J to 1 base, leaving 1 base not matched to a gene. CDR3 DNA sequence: TGTGCCAGCAGTTTACGGACTAGCGGCCAAGAGACCCAGTACTTC. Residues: CASSLRTSGQETQYF.

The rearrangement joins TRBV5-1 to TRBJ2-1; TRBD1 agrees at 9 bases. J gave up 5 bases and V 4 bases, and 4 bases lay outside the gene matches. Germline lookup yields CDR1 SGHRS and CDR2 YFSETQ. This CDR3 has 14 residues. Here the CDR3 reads CASSTGTGHNEQFF. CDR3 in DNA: TGCGCCAGCAGCACCGGGACAGGGCACAATGAGCAGTTCTTC.